The 22 T cell receptor beta chains below all came from one sample that was sequenced in a study of low-dose radiotherapy and immunotherapy resistance in tumors. The time point was: before trial treatment. TCRs were amplified for 20 to 25 PCR cycles with a constant-region primer and V-primer adapter. MiXCR, applied by TCRdb to the reads, yields one record per CDR3 protein. Of approximately 47,000 distinct CDR3 sequences listed, 10% to 15% are singletons. This specimen was PBMCs, taken before treatment. Receptors were obtained from a female donor with ovarian cancer.

This clonotype was observed at least ten times. V is TRBV7-9 and J is TRBJ2-3, with 9 bases fitting TRBD2. Germline V gene lookup returns CDR1 SEHNR and CDR2 FQNEAQ (reference sequence). Trimming cost V 1 base and J 0 bases; bases outside gene matches: 5. The CDR3 is 17 residues long. The CDR3 reads CASSLDVSGGSTDTQYF. The CDR3, as DNA: TGTGCCAGCAGCTTAGACGTCAGCGGGGGGAGCACAGATACGCAGTATTTT.

As regards this clonotype: The likely explanation is a read error, given a far larger clone one base away. The rearrangement joins TRBV13 to TRBJ2-7, with D hard to call. V lost 8 bases to trimming and J lost 2 bases, with 7 bases between them. The CDR3 runs 11 residues. Germline V gene sequence: CDR1 PRHDT, CDR2 FYEKMQ (reference sequence). The CDR3 sequence is CASRRTYEQYF. The DNA of the CDR3 is TGTGCCAGCCGCAGGACCTACGAGCAGTACTTC.

For the CDR3, the DNA is TGCGCCAGCAGAGAGGGGGTAGACACTGAAGCTTTCTTT. Amino acids: CASREGVDTEAFF. This rearrangement joins TRBV5-1 to TRBJ1-1, with D maybe TRBD1 (6 bases). Germline assignment: CDR1 SGHRS and CDR2 YFSETQ. Trimming shortened V by 5 bases and J by 3 bases, and 11 bases separated the two germline ends. The CDR3 totals 13 residues. Filled out from reference TRBV5-1 and TRBJ1-1, the complete variable domain reads KAGVTQTPRYLIKTRGQQVTLSCSPISGHRSVSWYQQTPGQGLQFLFEYFSETQRNKGNFPGRFSGRQFSNSRSEMNVSTLELGDSALYLCASREGVDTEAFFGQGTRLTVV.

The gene calls are TRBV27 and TRBJ1-2, with 7 bases that match TRBD1. CDR3 length: 15 residues. Germline lookup yields CDR1 MNHEY and CDR2 SMNVEV (reference sequence). Losses at the gene ends were 2 bases for V and 5 bases for J; bases not matched to a gene: 8. The CDR3 region has the DNA TGTGCCAGCAGTTTAGGGGCAGGGGGAAGGTATGGCTACACCTTC. Protein: CASSLGAGGRYGYTF.

This clonotype has at least ten counts. The chain is built from TRBV20-1 and TRBJ2-1; 9 nucleotides align to TRBD2. Losses at the gene ends were 1 base for V and 4 bases for J; bases not matched to a gene: 5. The germline V gene has CDR1 DFQATT and CDR2 SNEGSKA (reference sequence). CDR3 size: 15 residues. The CDR3 protein is CSARASGGRYNEQFF. The CDR3 DNA follows: TGCAGTGCTAGAGCAAGCGGGGGGCGTTACAATGAGCAGTTCTTC.

This clonotype was recorded at least ten times. The chain uses TRBV13 and TRBJ2-3; D perhaps matches TRBD1 (7 bases). V was clipped by 6 bases and J by 0 bases, with 22 bases between them. This CDR3 is 18 amino acids long. From germline, CDR1 is PRHDT and CDR2 FYEKMQ (reference sequence). CDR3 region: CASSEAGGTTTSTDTQYF. The DNA for the CDR3 is TGTGCCAGCAGTGAAGCAGGGGGGACGACAACTAGCACAGATACGCAGTATTTT.

The gene calls are TRBV28 and TRBJ1-1, with 8 bases aligning to TRBD1. Germline CDR1 and CDR2: MDHEN and SYDVKM. The CDR3 sequence is 13 residues long. The V segment lost 5 bases and the J segment 7 bases; nucleotides outside the gene matches: 6. CDR3 protein: CASSDRGRVEAFF. CDR3 nucleotide sequence: TGTGCCAGCAGTGACAGGGGCAGAGTTGAAGCTTTCTTT.

V and J are TRBV18 and TRBJ2-3, with 11 bases matching TRBD2. After removal of 6 bases from V and 6 bases from J, the junction contained 11 bases not matched to a gene. CDR1 is KGHSH, CDR2 LQKENI, per germline. The CDR3 covers 16 residues. This CDR3 reads CASSKGLADITDTQYF. CDR3 DNA: TGTGCCAGCTCCAAGGGACTAGCGGATATTACCGATACGCAGTATTTT.

This clonotype was counted ten times or more. This sequence joins TRBV7-9 and TRBJ2-1; the D gene is possibly TRBD1 (6 bases). Looked up from germline, CDR1 is SEHNR and CDR2 is FQNEAQ (reference sequence). This CDR3 spans 16 amino acids. With 2 bases removed from V and 10 bases from J, the gap between germline ends came to 21 bases. CDR3 protein: CASSLSFLGGRAEQFF. The CDR3 coding sequence is TGTGCCAGCAGCTTAAGTTTTCTAGGGGGACGAGCGGAGCAGTTCTTC.

The table lists this clonotype with many counts. The chain combines TRBV5-5 with TRBJ1-2; 7 nucleotides match TRBD1. Trimming removed 4 bases from V and 8 bases from J; junction bases left unmatched: 8. Germline values: CDR1 SGHKS, CDR2 YYEKEE (reference sequence). The CDR3 runs 13 residues. CDR3: CASSTTGSRGYTF. Here the CDR3 DNA reads TGTGCCAGCAGCACGACAGGGAGCCGCGGCTACACCTTC.

At least ten counts were recorded for this clonotype. V usage is TRBV3-1 and J usage is TRBJ1-5; perhaps TRBD1 as D (5 bases). This CDR3 contains 17 residues. V shed 0 bases and J shed 9 bases, with 21 bases lying between them. Germline assignment: CDR1 LGHDT and CDR2 YNNKEL (reference sequence). The CDR3 reads CASSQDWSSDPGGPQHF. The CDR3 nucleotides read TGTGCCAGCAGCCAAGATTGGTCGAGTGACCCCGGGGGGCCCCAGCATTTT.

There are a few counts of this clonotype. A far more abundant clone sits one base away, making this likely a read error. CDR3 region: CASNVGQGQNNEQYF. The CDR3 DNA sequence: TGTGCCAGCAACGTAGGGCAGGGACAGAACAATGAGCAGTACTTC. The chain uses TRBV2 and TRBJ2-7; 7 nucleotides align to TRBD1. This CDR3 is 15 amino acids long. From germline, CDR1 is SNHLY and CDR2 FYNNEI. V shed 7 bases, J shed 7 bases, and the junction held 16 bases outside the gene matches.

At least ten counts were recorded for this clonotype. The chain links TRBV6-2 or TRBV6-3 to TRBJ1-1; 10 bases map to TRBD1. The CDR3 spans 16 residues. Germline V CDR1 and CDR2: MNHEY, SVGEGT. The trim removed 7 bases at V and 1 base at J, leaving 9 bases unmatched. The DNA for the CDR3 is TGTGCCAGCACCCACCGGGACAGGGGACCGAACACTGAAGCTTTCTTT. Its protein product is CASTHRDRGPNTEAFF.

This clonotype was seen a few times. V is TRBV5-1 and J is TRBJ1-6; TRBD1 matches at 7 bases. Trimming cost V 3 bases and J 0 bases; bases outside gene matches: 0. This CDR3 comprises 15 residues. Germline V gene sequence: CDR1 SGHRS, CDR2 YFSETQ. In DNA, the CDR3 is TGCGCCAGCAGCTCAGGGGGCTCCTATAATTCACCCCTCCACTTT. This gives the protein CASSSGGSYNSPLHF.

The rearrangement joins TRBV28 to TRBJ1-6, with D perhaps TRBD1 (5 bases). This CDR3 has 15 residues. V lost 7 bases to trimming and J lost 6 bases, with 16 bases between them. Germline-derived CDR1 and CDR2 are MDHEN and SYDVKM. The CDR3 loop is CASTRPGLGNSPLHF. The CDR3 region has the DNA TGTGCCAGCACCAGGCCAGGGTTGGGTAATTCACCCCTCCACTTT.

This clonotype was picked up many times. V and J are TRBV18 and TRBJ1-1; D gene uncertain. Trimming pared 1 base from V and 5 bases from J, leaving 11 bases between. This CDR3 contains 14 residues. Germline V gene data show CDR1 as KGHSH and CDR2 as LQKENI. CDR3 DNA sequence: TGTGCCAGCTCACCACAGCCCGACTGGACTGAAGCTTTCTTT. As protein: CASSPQPDWTEAFF.

The sample holds many counts of this clonotype. The chain combines TRBV2 with TRBJ2-5; TRBD2 aligns across 14 bases. Looked up from germline, CDR1 is SNHLY and CDR2 is FYNNEI. Losses at the gene ends were 6 bases for V and 5 bases for J; bases not matched to a gene: 8. The CDR3 loop spans 16 amino acids. This chain's CDR3 is CASSWTSGGPQETQYF. In DNA, the CDR3 is TGTGCCAGCAGCTGGACTAGCGGGGGGCCCCAGGAGACCCAGTACTTC.

V usage is TRBV3-1 and J usage is TRBJ2-7; D gene unclear. The germline CDR1 and CDR2 sequences are LGHDT and YNNKEL (reference sequence). Trimming cost V 2 bases and J 4 bases, with 9 bases left between them. CDR3 size: 13 residues. This chain's CDR3 is CASSQQEKYEQYF. CDR3 DNA sequence: TGTGCCAGCAGCCAACAGGAGAAGTACGAGCAGTACTTC.

The chain is built from TRBV19 and TRBJ1-2; 7 positions agree with TRBD1. Germline-derived CDR1 and CDR2 are LNHDA and SQIVND (reference sequence). V was pared by 7 bases and J by 4 bases, with 9 bases of the junction left unmatched. The CDR3 is 14 residues long. The CDR3 DNA follows: TGTGCCAGTATCCCGAACAGGGGATCCTATGGCTACACCTTC. It yields the protein CASIPNRGSYGYTF.

This clonotype was recorded a few times. The V and J genes are TRBV2 and TRBJ2-1, with no clear D. Germline V gene lookup returns CDR1 SNHLY and CDR2 FYNNEI. The ends were cut back, 5 bases at V and 15 bases at J, with 14 bases in the middle. The CDR3 is 11 amino acids. CDR3 in amino acids: CASSPGRRTFF. The CDR3 nucleotides read TGTGCCAGCAGTCCAGGACGTAGGACGTTCTTC.

Ten or more counts support this clonotype. The J gene is TRBJ2-7, the V gene TRBV11-1; D call uncertain. The V gene lost 6 bases and the J gene lost 2 bases, with 11 bases spanning the gap. The CDR3 covers 13 residues. Germline-derived CDR1 and CDR2 are SGHAT and FQDESV (reference sequence). CDR3 sequence (DNA): TGTGCCAGCAGTGGACGGCCGACCTACGAGCAGTACTTC. Translated: CASSGRPTYEQYF.

This clonotype has just a few counts. The chain is built from TRBV4-1 and TRBJ2-1; 7 nucleotides match TRBD2. Germline trimming cut 4 bases from V and 2 bases from J; bases unmatched to any gene: 11. The CDR3 has 17 amino acids. The germline V gene has CDR1 MGHRA and CDR2 YSYEKL. CDR3 nucleotide sequence: TGCGCCAGCAGCCGGGGGGGTCTGGTGGTAACCTACAATGAGCAGTTCTTC. This sequence encodes CASSRGGLVVTYNEQFF.